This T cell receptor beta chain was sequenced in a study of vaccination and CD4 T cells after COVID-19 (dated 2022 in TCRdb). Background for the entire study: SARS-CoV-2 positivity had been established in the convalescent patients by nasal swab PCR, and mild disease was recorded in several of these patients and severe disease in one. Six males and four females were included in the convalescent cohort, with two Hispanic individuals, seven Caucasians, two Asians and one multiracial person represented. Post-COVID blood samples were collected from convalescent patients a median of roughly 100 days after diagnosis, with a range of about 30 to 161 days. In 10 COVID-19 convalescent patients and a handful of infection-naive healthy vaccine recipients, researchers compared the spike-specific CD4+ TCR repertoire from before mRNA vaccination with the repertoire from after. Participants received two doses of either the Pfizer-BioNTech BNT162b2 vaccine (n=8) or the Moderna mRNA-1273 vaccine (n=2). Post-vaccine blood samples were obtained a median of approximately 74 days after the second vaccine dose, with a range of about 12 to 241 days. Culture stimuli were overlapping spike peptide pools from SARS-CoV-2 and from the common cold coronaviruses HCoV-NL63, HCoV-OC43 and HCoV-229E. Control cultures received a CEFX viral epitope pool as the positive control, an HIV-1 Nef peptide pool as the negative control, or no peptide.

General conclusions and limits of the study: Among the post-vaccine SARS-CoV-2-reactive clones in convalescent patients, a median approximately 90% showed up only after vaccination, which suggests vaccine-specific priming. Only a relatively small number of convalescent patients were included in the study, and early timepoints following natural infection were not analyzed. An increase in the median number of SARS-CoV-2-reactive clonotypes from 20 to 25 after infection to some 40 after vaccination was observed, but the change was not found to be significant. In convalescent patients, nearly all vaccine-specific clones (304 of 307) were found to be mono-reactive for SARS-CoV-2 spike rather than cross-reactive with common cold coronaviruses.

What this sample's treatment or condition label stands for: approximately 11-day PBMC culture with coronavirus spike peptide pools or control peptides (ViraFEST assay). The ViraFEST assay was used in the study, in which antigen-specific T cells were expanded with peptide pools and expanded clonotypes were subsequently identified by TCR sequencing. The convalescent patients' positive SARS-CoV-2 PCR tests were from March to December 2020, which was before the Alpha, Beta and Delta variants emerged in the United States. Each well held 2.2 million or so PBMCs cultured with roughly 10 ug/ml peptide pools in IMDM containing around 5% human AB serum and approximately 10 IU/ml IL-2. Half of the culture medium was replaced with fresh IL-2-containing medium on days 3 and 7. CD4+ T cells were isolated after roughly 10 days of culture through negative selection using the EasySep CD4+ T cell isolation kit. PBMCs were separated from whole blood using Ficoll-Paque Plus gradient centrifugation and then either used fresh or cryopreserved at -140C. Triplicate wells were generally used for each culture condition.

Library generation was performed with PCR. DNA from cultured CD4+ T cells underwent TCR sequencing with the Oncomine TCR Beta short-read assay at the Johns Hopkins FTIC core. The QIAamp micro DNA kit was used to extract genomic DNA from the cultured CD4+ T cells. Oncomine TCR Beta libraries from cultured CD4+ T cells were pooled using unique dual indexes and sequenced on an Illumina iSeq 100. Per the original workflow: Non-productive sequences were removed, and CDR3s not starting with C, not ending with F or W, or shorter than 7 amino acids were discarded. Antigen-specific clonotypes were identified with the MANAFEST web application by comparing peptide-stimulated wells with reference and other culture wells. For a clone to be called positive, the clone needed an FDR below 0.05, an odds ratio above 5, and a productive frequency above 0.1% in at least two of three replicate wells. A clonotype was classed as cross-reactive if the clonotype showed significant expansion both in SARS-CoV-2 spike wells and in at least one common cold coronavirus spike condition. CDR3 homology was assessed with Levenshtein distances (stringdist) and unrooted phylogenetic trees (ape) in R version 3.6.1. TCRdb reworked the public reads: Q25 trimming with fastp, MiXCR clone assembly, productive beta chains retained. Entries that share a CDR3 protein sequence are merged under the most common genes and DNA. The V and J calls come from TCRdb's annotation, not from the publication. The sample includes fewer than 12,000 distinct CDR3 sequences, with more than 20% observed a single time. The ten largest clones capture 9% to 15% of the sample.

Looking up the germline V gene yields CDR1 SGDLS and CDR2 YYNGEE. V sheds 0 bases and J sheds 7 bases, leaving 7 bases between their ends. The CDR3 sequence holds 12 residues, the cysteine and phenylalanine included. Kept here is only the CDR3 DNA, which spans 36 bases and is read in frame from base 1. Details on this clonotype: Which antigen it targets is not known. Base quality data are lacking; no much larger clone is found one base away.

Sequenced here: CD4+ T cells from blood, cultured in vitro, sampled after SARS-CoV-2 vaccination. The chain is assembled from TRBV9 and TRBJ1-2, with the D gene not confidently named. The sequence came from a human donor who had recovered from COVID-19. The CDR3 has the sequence CASSVGLAGYTF. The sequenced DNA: TGTGCCAGCAGCGTAGGGTTGGCTGGCTACACCTTC. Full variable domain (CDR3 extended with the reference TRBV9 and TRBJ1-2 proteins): DSGVTQTPKHLITATGQRVTLRCSPRSGDLSVYWYQQSLDQGLQFLIQYYNGEERAKGNILERFSAQQFPDLHSELNLSSLELGDSALYFCASSVGLAGYTFGSGTRLTVV.